This T cell receptor (beta chain) was obtained from a study of blood T cell repertoires in COVID-19 (dated by TCRdb to the early 2020s). Notes on the research overall: Samples covering the acute and convalescent phases of COVID-19 were provided by collaborators in the United States, Italy and Spain. The prospective study material was composed of cDNA or gDNA derived from T cells, B-cell-depleted T cells, or PBMCs. Deeply sampled blood TCRbeta repertoires from subjects exposed to, actively infected with, or recovered from COVID-19 were included in the dataset. The repertoires were released in a freely available public database meant as a resource for research on the immune response to SARS-CoV-2. Samples were obtained from the ongoing ImmuneRACE study (first 160 participants) and from about 1,300 subjects provided by 6 global collaborators. Sample metadata almost always included a de-identified subject ID, COVID-19 status, age in years and sex. Where HLA class I and class II types were available, the types were taken from metadata supplied by the sample provider, not from assay-based typing.

TCRbeta CDR3 regions were amplified from genomic DNA by means of the immunoSEQ Assay, a bias-controlled multiplex PCR. As for the authors' bioinformatics: Nucleated cell counts per sample were estimated from amplification of reference gene primers within the assay. To quantify the absolute abundance of each unique TCRbeta CDR3 rearrangement, sequence reads were collapsed and filtered. Productive Simpson clonality was computed per sample as the square root of Simpson's diversity index over productive rearrangements. TCRdb re-hosts the immuneACCESS table, in-frame sequences only. Its copies lack some clones; in the studies checked, an unresolved V gene accounts for under half of them, and the cause for the rest is not known. V and J calls and clone size are given by that table; D and trimming were obtained from the DNA. The sample has about 120,000 clones on record, 82% of them singletons. The top ten constitute approximately 4.5% of the sample.

The germline V gene (reference sequence) provides CDR1 LNHNV and CDR2 YYDKDF. The CDR3 covers 14 residues, taking in both the cysteine and the phenylalanine. The sequence is cut down to CDR3 DNA, 42 bases in frame from base 1. Cut back by 0 bases and 7 bases, the V and J ends lie 10 bases apart. Collaborating institutions collected whole blood in K2EDTA tubes following their own protocols. For TCRbeta analysis, collaborators shipped samples in one of three forms: frozen whole blood, isolated PBMCs, or DNA extracted from either of those sample types. Concerning this clone: Its antigen is currently not known. No per-base quality is available; no much larger clone lies one base away.

Results and caveats for the whole study, not just this receptor: How much clinical and demographic metadata was included differed by source and by participant, and the metadata was provided uncurated.

The sample comprised peripheral blood. The receptor chain draws on TRBV15 and TRBJ1-3, with an unclear D gene assignment. The source of this sequence is a woman in her 70s with acute or convalescent COVID-19. CDR3 region: CATSRDRASNTIYF. The nucleotides are TGTGCCACCAGCAGAGATAGAGCTAGTAACACCATATATTTT.